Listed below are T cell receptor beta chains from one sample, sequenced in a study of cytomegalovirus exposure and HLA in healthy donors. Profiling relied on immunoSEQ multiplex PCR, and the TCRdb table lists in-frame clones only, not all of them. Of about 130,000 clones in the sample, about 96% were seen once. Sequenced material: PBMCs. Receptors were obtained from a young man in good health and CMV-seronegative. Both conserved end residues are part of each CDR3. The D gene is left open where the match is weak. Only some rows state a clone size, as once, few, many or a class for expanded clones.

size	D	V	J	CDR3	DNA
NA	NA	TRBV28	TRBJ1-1	CASSPLGREAFF	TGTGCCAGCAGTCCGTTGGGCCGTGAAGCTTTCTTT
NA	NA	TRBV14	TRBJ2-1	CASSQLLLAREQFF	TGTGCCAGCAGCCAACTCCTCCTAGCGCGAGAGCAGTTCTTC
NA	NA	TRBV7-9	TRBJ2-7	CASSLDRSNYEQYF	TGTGCCAGCAGCTTAGACAGGTCAAACTACGAGCAGTACTTC
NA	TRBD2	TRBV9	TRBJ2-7	CASSASSGGGEQYF	TGTGCCAGCAGCGCCTCTAGCGGCGGGGGGGAGCAGTACTTC
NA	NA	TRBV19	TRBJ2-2	CASSTDRIYTGELFF	TGTGCCAGTAGTACTGACAGAATTTACACCGGGGAGCTGTTTTTT
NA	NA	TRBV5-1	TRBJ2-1	CASSLRIALDEQFF	TGCGCCAGCAGCTTGAGAATAGCGTTGGATGAGCAGTTCTTC
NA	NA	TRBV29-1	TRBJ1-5	CSAGLEGPQHF	TGCAGCGCCGGCCTAGAGGGACCCCAGCATTTT
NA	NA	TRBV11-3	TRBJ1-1	CASSLDSSPNTEAFF	TGTGCCAGCAGCTTAGATAGTAGCCCGAACACTGAAGCTTTCTTT
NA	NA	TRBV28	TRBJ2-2	CASRGRLVEGELFF	TGTGCCAGCAGGGGGAGACTAGTTGAGGGGGAGCTGTTTTTT
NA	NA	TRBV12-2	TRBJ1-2	CASRWTGTGCNAGYTF	TGTGCAAGTCGCTGGACCGGGACAGGGTGTAACGCTGGCTACACCTTC
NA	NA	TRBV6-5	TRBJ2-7	CASSSPGSYEQYF	TGTGCCAGCAGTTCCCCCGGCTCCTACGAGCAGTACTTC
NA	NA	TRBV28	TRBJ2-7	CASSLPSETPSYEQYF	TGTGCCAGCAGTTTGCCCTCTGAGACTCCGAGTTACGAGCAGTACTTC
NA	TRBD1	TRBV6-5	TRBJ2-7	CASSLTGEIYEQYF	TGTGCCAGCAGTTTGACAGGGGAAATCTACGAGCAGTACTTC
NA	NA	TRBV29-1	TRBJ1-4	CSVQKGAEKLFF	TGCAGCGTTCAAAAAGGGGCTGAAAAACTGTTTTTT
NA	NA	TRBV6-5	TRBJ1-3	CASSQDIQSGNTIYF	TGTGCCAGCAGCCAGGACATTCAATCTGGAAACACCATATATTTT
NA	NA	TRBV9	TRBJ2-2	CASSFDSGGELFF	TGTGCCAGCAGCTTCGACAGTGGCGGGGAGCTGTTTTTT
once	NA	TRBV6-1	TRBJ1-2	CASSLSFGYTF	TGTGCCAGCAGCCTTAGTTTTGGCTACACCTTC
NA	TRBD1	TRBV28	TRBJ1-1	CASSLPDRGNTEAFF	TGTGCCAGCAGTTTACCCGACAGGGGGAACACTGAAGCTTTCTTT
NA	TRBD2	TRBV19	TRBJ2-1	CASSIDSGSIYNEQFF	TGTGCCAGTAGTATTGATAGCGGGAGTATCTACAATGAGCAGTTCTTC
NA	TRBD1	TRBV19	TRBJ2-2	CAIRDRSATGELFF	TGTGCCATCCGGGACAGAAGTGCCACCGGGGAGCTGTTTTTT
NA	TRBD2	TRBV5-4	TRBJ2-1	CASSPVGGAILAGANEQFF	TGTGCCAGCAGCCCGGTAGGGGGGGCGATACTAGCGGGCGCTAATGAGCAGTTCTTC
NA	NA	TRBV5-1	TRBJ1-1	CASSLGRGTEAFF	TGCGCCAGCAGCTTGGGGCGGGGGACTGAAGCTTTCTTT
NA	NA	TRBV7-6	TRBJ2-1	CASSYQGNEQFF	TGTGCCAGCAGTTATCAGGGAAATGAGCAGTTCTTC
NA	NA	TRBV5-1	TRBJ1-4	CASSLREGATNEKLFF	TGCGCCAGCAGCTTGAGGGAGGGCGCAACTAATGAAAAACTGTTTTTT
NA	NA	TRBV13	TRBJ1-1	CASSSLPIAGNTEAFF	TGTGCCAGCAGCTCCCTACCAATCGCAGGGAACACTGAAGCTTTCTTT
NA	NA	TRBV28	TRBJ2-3	CASSSEPVVTQYF	TGTGCCAGCAGTTCGGAGCCCGTGGTTACGCAGTATTTT
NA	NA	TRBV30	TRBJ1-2	CAWSVLGRNYGYTF	TGTGCCTGGAGTGTCTTAGGGAGAAACTATGGCTACACCTTC
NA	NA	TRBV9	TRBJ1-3	CASSGLRNTIYF	TGTGCCAGCAGCGGTTTAAGAAACACCATATATTTT
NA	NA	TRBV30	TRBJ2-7	CAWSVQVLSYEQYF	TGTGCCTGGAGTGTTCAGGTCCTATCCTACGAGCAGTACTTC